These 24 T cell receptor beta chains came from one sample sequenced in a study of technical replicates of blood from a few donors (dated by TCRdb to about 2017). The library was produced with the immunoSEQ multiplex PCR assay. TCRdb carries this immuneACCESS record with in-frame sequences only. Its versions omit some clonotypes, under half of them owing to an unresolved V gene in the studies checked, with the rest unexplained. Recorded for this sample are about 78,000 clones; approximately 95% of them occurred a single time. The top ten clones comprise about 0.25% of the sample. Sequencing used T cells isolated from PBMCs. The receptors derive from a human donor in good health.

The J gene is TRBJ2-1, the V gene TRBV19, with TRBD2 identical over 16 bases. V trimming: 6 bases; J trimming: 2 bases; junction bases outside the gene matches: 10. The length of the CDR3 is 19 residues. The germline gives CDR1 LNHDA, CDR2 SQIVND (reference sequence). The CDR3 DNA is TGTGCCAGTAGCCGGGCCGGGACTAGCGGGAGGGCCCCCTACAATGAGCAGTTCTTC. Translated, it gives CASSRAGTSGRAPYNEQFF.

CDR3 DNA sequence: TGTGCCAGCAGCTCACCTAGCGGGTCCCGCTACGAGCAGTACTTC. Amino acid sequence: CASSSPSGSRYEQYF. The rearrangement links TRBV5-4 to TRBJ2-7; TRBD2 aligns across 8 bases. The V gene end was trimmed by 3 bases and the J gene end by 3 bases; junction bases not matched to a gene: 8. Per the germline V gene, CDR1 is SGHNT and CDR2 is YYREEE (reference sequence). The CDR3 totals 15 residues.

V gene TRBV5-1 combines with J gene TRBJ2-3; tentative D call: TRBD1 (5 bases). Trimming left V 1 base short and J 5 bases short, with 17 bases between. The CDR3 consists of 16 residues. Germline V gene lookup returns CDR1 SGHRS and CDR2 YFSETQ. The CDR3 is CASSLTQGFPGDTQYF. For the CDR3, the DNA is TGCGCCAGCAGCTTGACGCAGGGCTTTCCGGGAGATACGCAGTATTTT.

This chain uses TRBV27 with TRBJ2-4; D call uncertain. Trimming cost V 4 bases and J 0 bases, with 10 bases left between them. Germline V gives CDR1 MNHEY, CDR2 SMNVEV (reference sequence). CDR3 length: 15 amino acids. The CDR3 nucleotides read TGTGCCAGCAGTTCTTGGCAGGCAGCCAAAAACATTCAGTACTTC. Translating gives CASSSWQAAKNIQYF.

The V gene is TRBV19, the J gene TRBJ1-2; D is possibly TRBD1 (6 bases). This CDR3 is built from 13 residues. Trimming left V 9 bases short and J 3 bases short, with 14 bases between. CDR1 LNHDA and CDR2 SQIVND come from the germline V gene (reference sequence). CDR3 amino acids: CASEKDSYYGYTF. The CDR3 DNA reads as TGTGCCAGCGAAAAGGACAGCTACTATGGCTACACCTTC.

CDR3 sequence: CSATTVLEAFF. The CDR3, as DNA: TGCAGTGCGACTACAGTCCTTGAAGCTTTCTTT. The V and J genes are TRBV20-1 and TRBJ1-1, with D unclear. From germline, CDR1 is DFQATT and CDR2 SNEGSKA (reference sequence). The CDR3 is made up of 11 amino acids. V was trimmed by 6 bases and J by 7 bases, leaving 12 bases between them.

The rearrangement uses TRBV19 and TRBJ2-7, with 8 bases aligning to TRBD1. Germline V gene lookup returns CDR1 LNHDA and CDR2 SQIVND (reference sequence). Germline trimming cut 3 bases from V and 6 bases from J; bases unmatched to any gene: 10. The CDR3 covers 15 residues. The DNA of the CDR3 is TGTGCCAGTAGTATGGGAGACAGGGGTCGGAGCGAGCAGTACTTC. It translates to CASSMGDRGRSEQYF.

In DNA, the CDR3 is TGTGCCAGCAGCCTGACTTTTTCCCTCACAGATACGCAGTATTTT. Its protein product is CASSLTFSLTDTQYF. The chain couples TRBV27 to TRBJ2-3; D unresolved. Germline V CDR1 and CDR2: MNHEY, SMNVEV (reference sequence). CDR3 length: 15 residues. Trimming stripped 6 bases from V and 2 bases from J, with 15 bases between.

CDR3: CASSLALTGELFF. The CDR3, as DNA: TGCGCCAGCAGCTTGGCCTTAACCGGGGAGCTGTTTTTT. The chain carries TRBV5-1 and TRBJ2-2; D is undetermined. The CDR3 runs 13 residues. Between the trimmed V and J ends, which lost 0 bases and 5 bases, there was a span of 5 bases. Germline V gene data show CDR1 as SGHRS and CDR2 as YFSETQ.

The rearrangement links TRBV5-1 to TRBJ1-1, with no clear D. The CDR3 length is 14 residues. V gave up 4 bases and J gave up 1 base, with 11 bases separating them. In germline, CDR1 is SGHRS, CDR2 YFSETQ. The CDR3 reads CASSPGSPNTEAFF. CDR3 in DNA: TGCGCCAGCAGCCCTGGGAGTCCGAACACTGAAGCTTTCTTT.

The chain carries TRBV9 and TRBJ2-3; D remains ambiguous. Trimming shortened V by 2 bases and J by 0 bases, and 10 bases separated the two germline ends. The germline V gene has CDR1 SGDLS and CDR2 YYNGEE. The CDR3 totals 15 residues. The CDR3 loop is CASSVLPASTDTQYF. CDR3 nucleotides: TGTGCCAGCAGCGTTCTACCCGCTAGCACAGATACGCAGTATTTT.

The CDR3: CASSLVTEMNTEAFF. In DNA, the CDR3 is TGTGCCAGCAGCTTAGTAACAGAAATGAACACTGAAGCTTTCTTT. The chain joins TRBV7-9 to TRBJ1-1, with D unresolved. V was clipped by 1 base and J by 0 bases, with 9 bases between them. CDR1 SEHNR and CDR2 FQNEAQ come from the germline V gene (reference sequence). This CDR3 is built from 15 residues. The whole variable domain, remainder taken from reference TRBV7-9 and TRBJ1-1, is DTGVSQNPRHKITKRGQNVTFRCDPISEHNRLYWYRQTLGQGPEFLTYFQNEAQLEKSRLLSDRFSAERPKGSFSTLEIQRTEQGDSAMYLCASSLVTEMNTEAFFGQGTRLTVV.

The chain has TRBV5-5 and TRBJ1-2, with 9 bases lining up with TRBD1. The V gene end was trimmed by 2 bases and the J gene end by 8 bases; junction bases not matched to a gene: 4. Per germline, CDR1 SGHKS and CDR2 YYEKEE (reference sequence). The CDR3 sequence is 13 residues long. CDR3 loop: CASSFGTGNGYTF. CDR3 bases: TGTGCCAGCAGCTTCGGGACAGGGAACGGCTACACCTTC.

The chain couples TRBV28 to TRBJ2-7; TRBD1 might be the D (6 bases). The CDR3 totals 13 residues. V lost 6 bases to trimming and J lost 1 base, with 10 bases between them. CDR1 MDHEN and CDR2 SYDVKM come from the germline V gene. Here the CDR3 reads CASSRDRSYEQYF. CDR3 in DNA: TGTGCCAGCAGCCGAGACAGGTCCTACGAGCAGTACTTC.

The chain recombines TRBV5-6 with TRBJ1-2; TRBD1 is a possible D gene (6 bases). The V and J ends lost 0 bases and 6 bases respectively, with 15 bases between them. This CDR3 is 15 amino acids long. Germline V lookup: CDR1 SGHDT, CDR2 YYEEEE. CDR3 in DNA: TGTGCCAGCAGCTTGGAAGGGGGTTTCCGTCATGGCTACACCTTC. Translation gives CASSLEGGFRHGYTF.

This clone was seen a few times. This chain uses TRBV7-8 with TRBJ2-7; perhaps TRBD1 as D (6 bases). CDR1 SGHVS and CDR2 FQNEAQ come from the germline V gene. CDR3 length: 15 residues. The germline V and J ends were trimmed by 2 bases and 0 bases, with 11 bases remaining between them. CDR3 coding DNA: TGTGCCAGCAGCTTACATCAGGGGCCCTCCTACGAGCAGTACTTC. Protein sequence: CASSLHQGPSYEQYF.

This chain uses TRBV27 with TRBJ2-3; 10 bases align to TRBD2. Per germline, CDR1 MNHEY and CDR2 SMNVEV (reference sequence). This CDR3 has 17 residues. The V gene end was trimmed by 1 base and the J gene end by 2 bases; junction bases not matched to a gene: 6. This CDR3 reads CASSLYRLAGHTDTQYF. CDR3 coding DNA: TGTGCCAGCAGTTTATATCGACTAGCGGGCCACACAGATACGCAGTATTTT.

J is TRBJ2-1 and V is TRBV7-6; 8 nucleotides match TRBD1. The CDR3 is made up of 13 amino acids. After removal of 5 bases from V and 6 bases from J, the junction contained 3 bases not matched to a gene. Germline V gene lookup returns CDR1 SGHVS and CDR2 FNYEAQ. CDR3 nucleotides: TGTGCCAGCAGCCGGGACAGGTTCAATGAGCAGTTCTTC. Translation gives CASSRDRFNEQFF. Using reference TRBV7-6 and TRBJ2-1 for the parts outside the CDR3, the full variable domain is GAGVSQSPRYKVTKRGQDVALRCDPISGHVSLYWYRQALGQGPEFLTYFNYEAQQDKSGLPNDRFSAERPEGSISTLTIQRTEQRDSAMYRCASSRDRFNEQFFGPGTRLTVL.

The V gene is TRBV2, the J gene TRBJ1-1; maybe TRBD1 (6 bases). Trimming left V 6 bases short and J 6 bases short, with 20 bases between. Germline values: CDR1 SNHLY, CDR2 FYNNEI. The length of the CDR3 is 15 residues. CDR3 nucleotide sequence: TGTGCCAGCAGAGTTATGGGGGGGCTAGATTCTGAAGCTTTCTTT. Amino acids: CASRVMGGLDSEAFF.

This clone has only one observation. The chain couples TRBV4-2 to TRBJ1-2, with 7 bases lining up with TRBD1. The CDR3 length is 16 residues. Trimming cost V 3 bases and J 3 bases; bases outside gene matches: 10. CDR1 is LGHNA, CDR2 YNFKEQ, per germline. CDR3 sequence: CASSHRGGRAYYGYTF. As DNA, the CDR3 is TGTGCCAGCAGCCATCGAGGGGGCAGGGCCTACTATGGCTACACCTTC.

This chain connects TRBV14 to TRBJ2-5; D unclear. The CDR3 is 17 residues long. Trimming removed 4 bases from V and 1 base from J, with 19 bases in between. The V gene's germline CDR1 is SGHDN and CDR2 FVKESK. The CDR3 sequence: CASSLSVMLNPQETQYF. CDR3 nucleotides: TGTGCCAGCAGCCTGTCGGTAATGCTAAACCCCCAAGAGACCCAGTACTTC.

This sequence joins TRBV30 and TRBJ2-7; 7 bases agree with TRBD1. Germline CDR1 GTSNPN, CDR2 SVGIG (reference sequence). The CDR3 runs 15 residues. V lost 3 bases and J lost 0; bases outside the gene matches: 8. The CDR3 loop reads CAWSGTVGSSYEQYF. The CDR3 bases are TGTGCCTGGAGCGGGACAGTCGGAAGCTCCTACGAGCAGTACTTC.

The genes are TRBV27 and TRBJ2-2; 7 positions agree with TRBD2. This CDR3 comprises 17 residues. CDR1 is MNHEY, CDR2 SMNVEV, per germline (reference sequence). With 7 bases clipped from V and 5 bases from J, the junction kept 16 bases outside the gene matches. The CDR3 protein is CASTPLGVQGGTGELFF. CDR3 coding DNA: TGTGCCAGCACTCCTCTGGGTGTTCAGGGAGGGACCGGGGAGCTGTTTTTT.

The chain carries TRBV18 and TRBJ1-1; a possible D gene is TRBD1 (6 bases). CDR1 and CDR2 (germline): KGHSH, LQKENI. This CDR3 contains 17 residues. The V and J ends lost 1 base and 6 bases respectively, with 21 bases between them. The CDR3 DNA follows: TGTGCCAGCTCACCACGGGATAATGGCAGGGGCGGTTCTGAAGCTTTCTTT. It yields the protein CASSPRDNGRGGSEAFF.